Listed below are T cell receptor beta chains from one sample, sequenced in a study of T cell responses to AZD1222 COVID-19 vaccine. This table comes from immunoSEQ multiplex PCR, and its TCRdb copy is limited to in-frame clones, with some not included. This table has 150,000 to 200,000 clones, approximately 90% appearing once. Material: peripheral blood, obtained on day 0 of AZD1222 vaccination. The receptors stem from an adult in good health. Each CDR3 is given with its conserved first and last residue. The order of the fields is J gene, V gene, clone size, D gene, CDR3 length, CDR3 protein, CDR3 DNA. D genes are given only for firm matches. A clone size is listed for some rows: how often the clone was seen (once, few, many), or a class if it is expanded.

>TRBJ1-5|TRBV7-9|.|.|16
CASSSDLISPNQPQHF
TGTGCCAGCAGCTCCGACTTAATAAGCCCCAATCAGCCCCAGCATTTT
>TRBJ2-7|TRBV11-3|once|TRBD1|15
CASSLVVGQNYEQYF
TGTGCCAGCAGCTTAGTGGTGGGACAGAACTACGAGCAGTACTTC
>TRBJ2-2|TRBV5-4|.|.|15
CASSLGGENTGELFF
TGTGCCAGCAGCTTGGGCGGGGAGAACACCGGGGAGCTGTTTTTT
>TRBJ1-5|TRBV7-2|.|.|15
CASSLQAGINQPQHF
TGTGCCAGCAGCTTACAGGCAGGGATTAATCAGCCCCAGCATTTT
>TRBJ1-1|TRBV7-3|.|.|14
CASSPQAGYTEAFF
TGTGCCAGCAGCCCCCAGGCGGGGTACACTGAAGCTTTCTTT
>TRBJ1-6|TRBV7-9|.|.|15
CASSFEGPSLRPLHF
TGTGCCAGCAGCTTTGAGGGGCCCAGTCTTCGTCCCCTCCACTTT
>TRBJ1-1|TRBV18|.|.|15
CASSPRGHLNTEAFF
TGTGCCAGCTCACCAAGGGGACACCTGAACACTGAAGCTTTCTTT
>TRBJ1-3|TRBV27|.|.|16
CASSLSRRNSGNTIYF
TGTGCCAGCAGTTTATCGAGACGGAACTCTGGAAACACCATATATTTT
>TRBJ2-2|TRBV7-6|.|.|16
CASSLDVRGIPGELFF
TGTGCCAGCAGCTTAGACGTTAGGGGTATTCCCGGGGAGCTGTTTTTT
>TRBJ2-1|TRBV7-2|.|.|16
CASSPSRSTWGNEQFF
TGTGCCAGCAGCCCTAGCCGATCGACCTGGGGCAATGAGCAGTTCTTC
>TRBJ2-7|TRBV5-1|.|.|12
CASSLEGAEQYF
TGCGCCAGCAGCTTGGAAGGGGCCGAGCAGTACTTC
>TRBJ2-2|TRBV9|.|.|15
CASSVATTAGGELFF
TGTGCCAGCAGCGTAGCTACGACCGCGGGAGGGGAGCTGTTTTTT
>TRBJ2-3|TRBV11-2|few|.|12
CASSSERVTQYF
TGTGCCAGCAGCTCCGAACGGGTTACGCAGTATTTT
>TRBJ2-7|TRBV7-8|.|TRBD1|14
CASSAIQGIYEQYF
TGTGCCAGCAGCGCCATACAGGGGATCTACGAGCAGTACTTC
>TRBJ2-3|TRBV11-2|.|.|13
CASSLIRGNTQYF
TGTGCCAGCAGCTTAATAAGGGGCAATACGCAGTATTTT
>TRBJ2-5|TRBV5-1|.|TRBD1|15
CASSLGQGNQETQYF
TGCGCCAGCAGCTTGGGACAGGGCAACCAAGAGACCCAGTACTTC
>TRBJ1-1|TRBV6-5|.|TRBD1|15
CASSYEGQGGTEAFF
TGTGCCAGCAGTTACGAAGGACAGGGGGGCACTGAAGCTTTCTTT
>TRBJ1-5|TRBV6-2/TRBV6-3|.|.|17
CASSFGGGWTINQPQHF
TGTGCCAGCAGTTTCGGCGGGGGGTGGACAATCAATCAGCCCCAGCATTTT
>TRBJ1-1|TRBV5-6|once|.|16
CASSPPGTLGDTEAFF
TGTGCCAGCAGCCCACCCGGGACCTTAGGGGACACTGAAGCTTTCTTT
>TRBJ1-4|TRBV25-1|.|.|14
CASSPLATNEKLFF
TGTGCCAGCAGTCCCCTGGCAACTAATGAAAAACTGTTTTTT
>TRBJ1-2|TRBV3-1/TRBV3-2|few|.|16
CASSQEAAGAKYGYTF
TGTGCCAGCAGCCAAGAAGCGGCAGGGGCGAAGTATGGCTACACCTTC
>TRBJ2-2|TRBV9|.|TRBD1|14
CASIRQGNTGELFF
TGTGCCAGCATAAGACAGGGGAACACCGGGGAGCTGTTTTTT
>TRBJ2-4|TRBV7-2|.|.|15
CASRPTAREGNIQYF
TGTGCCAGCAGACCGACAGCCCGCGAGGGAAACATTCAGTACTTC
>TRBJ1-1|TRBV19|.|.|14
CASSIEAGRTEAFF
TGTGCCAGTAGTATCGAGGCGGGCCGAACTGAAGCTTTCTTT
>TRBJ2-1|TRBV20-1|.|TRBD2|17
CSASGLAGGSSYNEQFF
TGCAGTGCTAGTGGCCTAGCGGGGGGGAGCTCCTACAATGAGCAGTTCTTC
>TRBJ1-5|TRBV27|.|TRBD1|13
CASRQGSNQPQHF
TGTGCCAGTAGACAGGGGAGCAATCAGCCCCAGCATTTT
>TRBJ2-2|TRBV3-1/TRBV3-2|.|.|16
CASSQDWAENTGELFF
TGTGCCAGCAGCCAAGATTGGGCGGAGAACACCGGGGAGCTGTTTTTT
>TRBJ2-3|TRBV6-5|once|TRBD2|15
CASSYSPSGTDTQYF
TGTGCCAGCAGTTACTCGCCTAGCGGTACAGATACGCAGTATTTT